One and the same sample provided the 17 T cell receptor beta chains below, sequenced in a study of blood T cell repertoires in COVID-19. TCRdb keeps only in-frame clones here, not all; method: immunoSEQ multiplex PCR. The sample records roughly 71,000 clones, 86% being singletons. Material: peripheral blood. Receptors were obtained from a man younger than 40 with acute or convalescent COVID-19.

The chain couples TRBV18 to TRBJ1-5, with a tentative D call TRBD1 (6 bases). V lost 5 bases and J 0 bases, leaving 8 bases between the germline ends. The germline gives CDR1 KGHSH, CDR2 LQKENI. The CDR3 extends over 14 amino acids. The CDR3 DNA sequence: TGTGCCAGCTCATCGGACAGTAGCAATCAGCCCCAGCATTTT. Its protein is CASSSDSSNQPQHF.

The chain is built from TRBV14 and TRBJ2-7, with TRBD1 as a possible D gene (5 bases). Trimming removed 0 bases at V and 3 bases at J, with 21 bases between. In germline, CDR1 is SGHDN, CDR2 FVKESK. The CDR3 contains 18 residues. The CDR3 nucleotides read TGTGCCAGCAGCCAAGAGTGGGGCCCTGACGGTATAGACTACGAGCAGTACTTC. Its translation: CASSQEWGPDGIDYEQYF.

CDR3 nucleotides: TGTGCCAGCAGCTTCAGACAGGGGGGGAATGAAAAACTGTTTTTT. Translated: CASSFRQGGNEKLFF. The chain is built from TRBV5-4 and TRBJ1-4, with 9 bases matching TRBD1. The CDR3 is 15 amino acids. Germline V lookup: CDR1 SGHNT, CDR2 YYREEE (reference sequence). V lost 2 bases, J lost 5 bases, and 4 bases stayed unmatched.

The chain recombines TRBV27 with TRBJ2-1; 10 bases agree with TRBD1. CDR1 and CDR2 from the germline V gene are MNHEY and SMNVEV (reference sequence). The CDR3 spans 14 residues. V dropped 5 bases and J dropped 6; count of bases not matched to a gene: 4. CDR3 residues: CASSDRGPVNEQFF. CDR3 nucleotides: TGTGCCAGCAGTGACAGGGGGCCTGTCAATGAGCAGTTCTTC.

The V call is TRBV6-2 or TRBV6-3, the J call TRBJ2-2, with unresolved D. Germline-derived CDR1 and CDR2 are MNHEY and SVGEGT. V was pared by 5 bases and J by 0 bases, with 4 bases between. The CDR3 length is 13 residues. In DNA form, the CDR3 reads TGTGCCAGCAGTACGGCGAACACCGGGGAGCTGTTTTTT. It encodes CASSTANTGELFF.

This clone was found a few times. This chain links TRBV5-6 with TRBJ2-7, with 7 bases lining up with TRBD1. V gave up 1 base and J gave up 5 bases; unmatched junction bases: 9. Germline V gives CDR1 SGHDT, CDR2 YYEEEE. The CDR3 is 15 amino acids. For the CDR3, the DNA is TGTGCCAGCAGCTTGAACCCGGGACAGATCCACGAGCAGTACTTC. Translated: CASSLNPGQIHEQYF.

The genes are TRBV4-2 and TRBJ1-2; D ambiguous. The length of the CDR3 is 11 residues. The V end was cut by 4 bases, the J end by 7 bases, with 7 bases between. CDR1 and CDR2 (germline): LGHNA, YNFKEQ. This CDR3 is CASSLRGGYTF. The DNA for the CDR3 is TGTGCCAGCAGCCTCCGGGGTGGCTACACCTTC.

The CDR3 DNA is TGTGCCAGCACCGTACGGGGGGGAAGCACAGATACGCAGTATTTT. Amino acids: CASTVRGGSTDTQYF. The rearrangement uses TRBV7-9 and TRBJ2-3; 8 bases are shared with TRBD2. Trimming took 7 bases from V and 0 from J; bases not matched to a gene: 6. CDR3 size: 15 residues. Germline values: CDR1 SEHNR, CDR2 FQNEAQ (reference sequence).

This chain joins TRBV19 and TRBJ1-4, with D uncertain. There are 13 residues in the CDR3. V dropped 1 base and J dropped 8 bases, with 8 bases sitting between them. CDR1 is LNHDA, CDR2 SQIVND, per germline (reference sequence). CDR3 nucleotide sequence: TGTGCCAGTAGTATAGTTGAGGGCGAAAAACTGTTTTTT. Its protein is CASSIVEGEKLFF.

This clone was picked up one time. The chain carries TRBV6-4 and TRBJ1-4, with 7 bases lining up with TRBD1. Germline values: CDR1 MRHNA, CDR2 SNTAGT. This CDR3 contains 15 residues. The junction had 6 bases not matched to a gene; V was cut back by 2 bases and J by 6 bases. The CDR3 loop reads CASSDRGPWDEKLFF. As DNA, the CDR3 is TGTGCCAGCAGTGACAGGGGGCCGTGGGATGAAAAACTGTTTTTT.

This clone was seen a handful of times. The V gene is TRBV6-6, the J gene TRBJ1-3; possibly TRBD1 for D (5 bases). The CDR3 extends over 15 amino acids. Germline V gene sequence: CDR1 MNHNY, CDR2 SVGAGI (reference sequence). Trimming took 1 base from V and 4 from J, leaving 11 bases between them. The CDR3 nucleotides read TGTGCCAGCAGTTACTTTGGGGGGTCAGGAAACACCATATATTTT. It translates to CASSYFGGSGNTIYF.

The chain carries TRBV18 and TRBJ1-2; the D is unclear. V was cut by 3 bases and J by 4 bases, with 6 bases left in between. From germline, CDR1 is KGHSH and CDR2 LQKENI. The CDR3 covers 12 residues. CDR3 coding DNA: TGTGCCAGCTCACCGGGCTCCTATGGCTACACCTTC. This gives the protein CASSPGSYGYTF. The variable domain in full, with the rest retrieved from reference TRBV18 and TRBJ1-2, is NAGVMQNPRHLVRRRGQEARLRCSPMKGHSHVYWYRQLPEEGLKFMVYLQKENIIDESGMPKERFSAEFPKEGPSILRIQQVVRGDSAAYFCASSPGSYGYTFGSGTRLTVV.

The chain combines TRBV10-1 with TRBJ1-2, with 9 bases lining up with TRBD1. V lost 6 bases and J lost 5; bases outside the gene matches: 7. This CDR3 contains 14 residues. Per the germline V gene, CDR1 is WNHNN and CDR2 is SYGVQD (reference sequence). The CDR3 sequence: CASRSDRGIYGYTF. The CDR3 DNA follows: TGCGCCAGCAGGTCAGACAGGGGGATTTATGGCTACACCTTC.

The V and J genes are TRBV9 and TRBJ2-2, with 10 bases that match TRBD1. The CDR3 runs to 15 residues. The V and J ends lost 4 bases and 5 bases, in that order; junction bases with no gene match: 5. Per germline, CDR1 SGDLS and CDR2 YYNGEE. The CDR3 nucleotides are TGTGCCAGCAGCCTCGGACAGGGGGTAACCGGGGAGCTGTTTTTT. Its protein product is CASSLGQGVTGELFF.

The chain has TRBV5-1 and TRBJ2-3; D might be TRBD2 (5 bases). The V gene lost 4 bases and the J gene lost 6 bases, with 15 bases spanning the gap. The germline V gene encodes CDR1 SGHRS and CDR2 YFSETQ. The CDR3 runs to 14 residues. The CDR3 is CASSLMPLADTQYF. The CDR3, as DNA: TGCGCCAGCAGCCTGATGCCCCTAGCTGATACGCAGTATTTT. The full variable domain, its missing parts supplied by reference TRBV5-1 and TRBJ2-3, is KAGVTQTPRYLIKTRGQQVTLSCSPISGHRSVSWYQQTPGQGLQFLFEYFSETQRNKGNFPGRFSGRQFSNSRSEMNVSTLELGDSALYLCASSLMPLADTQYFGPGTRLTVL.

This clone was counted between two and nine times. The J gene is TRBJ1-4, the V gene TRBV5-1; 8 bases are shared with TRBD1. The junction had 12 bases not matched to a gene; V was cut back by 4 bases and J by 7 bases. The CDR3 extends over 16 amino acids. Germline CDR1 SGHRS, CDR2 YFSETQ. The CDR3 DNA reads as TGCGCCAGCAGCATATCTTTACGGACAGGGACTGAAAAACTGTTTTTT. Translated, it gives CASSISLRTGTEKLFF. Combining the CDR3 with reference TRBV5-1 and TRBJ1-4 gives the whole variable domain KAGVTQTPRYLIKTRGQQVTLSCSPISGHRSVSWYQQTPGQGLQFLFEYFSETQRNKGNFPGRFSGRQFSNSRSEMNVSTLELGDSALYLCASSISLRTGTEKLFFGSGTQLSVL.

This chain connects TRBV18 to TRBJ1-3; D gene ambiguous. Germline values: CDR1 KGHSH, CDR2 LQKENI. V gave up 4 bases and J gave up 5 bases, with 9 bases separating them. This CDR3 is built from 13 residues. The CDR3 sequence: CASSLSGRNTIYF. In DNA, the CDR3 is TGTGCCAGCTCACTGTCGGGGAGAAACACCATATATTTT.